The entry that follows covers one T cell receptor beta chain sequence. Its target is not known. The immunoSEQ assay was version 4, run in survey mode. Using immunoSEQ multiplex PCR, the repertoire was profiled, and TCRdb retains in-frame clones only, with some absent. The data show 45,000 or so clones, with 90% seen just once and around 3.4% held by the top ten. Nonspecific anti-CD3/anti-CD28 bead stimulation represents the broad CD4+ T cell repertoire. Sorting selected CD4+ T cells upregulating both CD40 ligand and CD69. Donors had CD4+ T cell counts above 400 cells/uL and were CMV-seropositive. The source of the sample is a study of persistence of HIV-infected CD4 T cells. Study-wide findings and caveats: TCR analyses could not target the rare provirus-carrying CMV-responding cells.

The V gene's germline CDR1 is SNHLY and CDR2 FYNNEI. After removal of 6 bases from V and 8 bases from J, the junction contained 12 bases not matched to a gene. This CDR3 is built from 15 residues. This clonotype originated in an adult woman with HIV who was CMV-seropositive. The chain carries TRBV2 and TRBJ1-4; 7 positions agree with TRBD1. Material: CD4+ T cells sorted from PBMCs after approximately 18-hour stimulation, obtained from a patient who received antiretroviral therapy. The CDR3 here is CASRDRTGSGEKLFF. The CDR3 nucleotides read TGTGCCAGCAGGGACAGGACAGGCTCGGGAGAAAAACTGTTTTTT.